This T cell receptor beta chain derives from a study of T cells in Graves' hyperthyroidism and ophthalmopathy. The germline CDR1 and CDR2 sequences are SGHTA and FQGTGA. Trimming removed 5 bases from V and 0 bases from J, with 7 bases in between. The length of the CDR3 is 13 residues. Study results and limitations: Ophthalmopathy was distinguished from stable hyperthyroidism by 13 V-J signatures. Blood samples included most of the expanded thyroid clonotypes exceeding 0.001.

RNA transcripts gave rise to amplified TCR beta CDR3 regions. The primer set for the first-round RT-PCR of the TCR CDR3 was HTBI. TCRdb reprocessed the multiplex PCR reads via MiXCR and lists one record per CDR3 protein. Of roughly 250,000 distinct CDR3 sequences detected, approximately 23% appear once; the ten largest clones hold 64%. At least 3 on the Clinical Activity Score was recorded for ophthalmopathy patients, who also had NOSPECS grade at least 4 and duration under 3 months. A remark on this clonotype: Its specificity is not known.

The sample comprised blood. This sequence joins TRBV7-3 and TRBJ1-1, with D unclear. The TCR originated in a man aged 30 to 39 with Graves' ophthalmopathy. The CDR3 DNA reads as TGTGCCAGCAGCGACCAAGTGAACACTGAAGCTTTCTTT. Translated: CASSDQVNTEAFF.